This is a list of T cell receptor beta chains from one sample in a study of shared clonotypes between healthy human individuals. Clones were sequenced by immunoSEQ multiplex PCR, and TCRdb holds only the in-frame ones, with some missing. The sample contains approximately 740,000 clones, 80% to 95% of which appear only once. Source material: naive CD8+ T cells sorted from blood. The source of these receptors is a man aged 25-40 years in good health. Each CDR3 is given with its conserved first and last residue. A D gene is named only where the DNA matches it firmly. Only some rows state a clone size, as once, few, many or a class for expanded clones.

j_call v_call d_call clone_size cdr3_nt cdr3_aa
TRBJ1-1 TRBV6-5 TRBD1 once TGTGCCAGCAGTTACACTGACAGGGGGACTGAAGCTTTCTTT CASSYTDRGTEAFF
TRBJ2-2 TRBV29-1 TRBD1 NA TGCAGCGTGTCCGGGACAGACAACACCGGGGAGCTGTTTTTT CSVSGTDNTGELFF
TRBJ2-7 TRBV5-4 NA NA TGTGCCAGCAGCTTGTCAGGGAGGATCTACGAGCAGTACTTC CASSLSGRIYEQYF
TRBJ2-1 TRBV7-9 NA NA TGTGCCAGCAGCTTACCTAGGTTCTATGAGCAGTTCTTC CASSLPRFYEQFF
TRBJ2-2 TRBV7-9 TRBD1 NA TGTGCCAGCAGCACAGGGGTGGGGGACACCGGGGAGCTGTTTTTT CASSTGVGDTGELFF
TRBJ2-6 TRBV7-3 NA NA TGTGCCAGCAGCTTAACGCAGGGGCCTGGGGCCAACGTCCTGACTTTC CASSLTQGPGANVLTF
TRBJ2-1 TRBV27 NA NA TGTGCCAGCAGTTTATTCGGCGGGATCAATGAGCAGTTCTTC CASSLFGGINEQFF
TRBJ2-7 TRBV4-1 NA NA TGCGCCAGCAGCCAAGATCTCTACGAGCAGTACTTC CASSQDLYEQYF
TRBJ1-2 TRBV4-1 NA NA TGCGCCAGCAGCCAAGGGGAACAGGGTATCTATGGCTACACCTTC CASSQGEQGIYGYTF
TRBJ2-5 TRBV27 NA NA TGTGCCAGCAGTTTCTTGGGTCCCCAGGGTCAAGAGACCCAGTACTTC CASSFLGPQGQETQYF
TRBJ2-7 TRBV28 NA many TGTGCCAGCAGTTCAAACTACGAGCAGTACTTC CASSSNYEQYF
TRBJ1-1 TRBV18 NA NA TGTGCCAGCTCACCAGCCCAAACACAGGGTAGGTACACTGAAGCTTTCTTT CASSPAQTQGRYTEAFF
TRBJ2-1 TRBV13 NA NA TGTGCCAGCAGCTTAGATGGGGGGCCCCCTCCTTACAATGAGCAGTTCTTC CASSLDGGPPPYNEQFF
TRBJ2-1 TRBV13 TRBD2 NA TGTGCCAGCAGCAACATAGCGGGAGGCATTGTCTCCAATGAGCAGTTCTTC CASSNIAGGIVSNEQFF
TRBJ2-5 TRBV28 TRBD1 NA TGTGCCAGCAGTTTGGTGGGGACAGGCAACTTGGAGACCCAGTACTTC CASSLVGTGNLETQYF
TRBJ1-2 TRBV7-9 NA few TGTGCCAGCAGCCGACAGTCCAATGGCTACACCTTC CASSRQSNGYTF
TRBJ2-1 TRBV4-1 TRBD1 NA TGCGCCAGCAGCTTAAGAGCTTGGGAAACCGGGACAGCCTACAATGAGCAGTTCTTC CASSLRAWETGTAYNEQFF
TRBJ1-2 TRBV7-9 NA NA TGTGCCAGCAGCTTAGATTCGACGGACTATGGCTACACCTTC CASSLDSTDYGYTF
TRBJ2-3 TRBV29-1 NA NA TGCAGCGTTGAAGCTGGGAGGAGGTCCACAGATACGCAGTATTTT CSVEAGRRSTDTQYF
TRBJ2-7 TRBV27 NA NA TGTGCCAGCAGTTATAACAGGCTTTACGAGCAGTACTTC CASSYNRLYEQYF
TRBJ1-2 TRBV4-1 NA NA TGCGCCAGCAGCAACCCGGGATCTTCCTATGGCTACACCTTC CASSNPGSSYGYTF
TRBJ2-3 TRBV19 TRBD2 NA TGTGCCAGTATCCCCCCCCACATAGCGGGCAGCACAGATACGCAGTATTTT CASIPPHIAGSTDTQYF
TRBJ2-7 TRBV4-1 NA NA TGCGCCAGCAGCCTCGGGAGATCACCCTACGAGCAGTACTTC CASSLGRSPYEQYF
TRBJ2-7 TRBV13 NA NA TGTGCCAGCAGCCCAAAACTAGACGGCAACGAGCAGTACTTC CASSPKLDGNEQYF
TRBJ1-5 TRBV10-1 NA NA TGCGCCAGCTGGGGGTCCCAGCATTTT CASWGSQHF
TRBJ2-7 TRBV7-9 NA NA TGTGCCAGCACCCGACTGGACACATCTCTCGAGCAGTACTTC CASTRLDTSLEQYF
TRBJ2-5 TRBV7-9 TRBD1 NA TGTGCCACAACAGGGGGCGCGGGAGAGACCCAGTACTTC CATTGGAGETQYF
TRBJ1-1 TRBV7-9 NA NA TGTGCCAGCAGCATCCCAGGAGTGATGAACACTGAAGCTTTCTTT CASSIPGVMNTEAFF
TRBJ1-4 TRBV2 NA NA TGTGCCAGCAGTGAAGCCCCGATGGAAAAACTGTTTTTT CASSEAPMEKLFF
TRBJ2-5 TRBV9 NA NA TGTGCCAGCAGCGTTTACGGGGCCCAAGAGACCCAGTACTTC CASSVYGAQETQYF
TRBJ2-6 TRBV7-8 TRBD1 once TGTGCCAGCAGCTTAGACAGGACAGGATTTCGCTCTGGGGCCAACGTCCTGACTTTC CASSLDRTGFRSGANVLTF
TRBJ2-5 TRBV9 TRBD2 NA TGTGCCAGCAGCCTGGGGGCTAGCGGGATAGAGACCCAGTACTTC CASSLGASGIETQYF